This entry is about one T cell receptor beta chain. Its antigen is unidentified. The sample originates from a study of cytomegalovirus exposure and HLA in healthy donors. Whole-study results and caveats: Productive status was seen about 87% or about 30% of the time for most TCR beta V segments in an earlier analysis. Using a false discovery rate of 0.05, a later analysis showed that roughly 16,000 TCR beta sequences were associated with HLA alleles. More clonal expansion characterized HLA-associated TCR beta chains than equally common others in a later analysis.

The primer mix had 60 Vbeta and 13 Jbeta primers. Method: immunoSEQ multiplex PCR; TCRdb's copy keeps in-frame clones and lacks some. Of approximately 110,000 clones detected, roughly 69% appear once; the ten largest clones hold 3.8%. Trimming cost V 5 bases and J 2 bases, with 13 bases left between them. Germline CDR1 and CDR2: MNHEY and SVGAGI. The CDR3 sequence is 14 residues long. This TCR came from a man aged 25-45 years in good health and CMV-seropositive. Input material: PBMCs. The gene calls are TRBV6-5 and TRBJ2-7; possible D gene TRBD1, 6 bases. The CDR3 nucleotides are TGTGCCAGCAGTGGCACAGGGAAAACCTACGAGCAGTACTTC. Its protein is CASSGTGKTYEQYF.